Here is one T cell receptor beta chain with its context. The data were taken from a study of blood T cell repertoires in COVID-19. The overall study: There were acute and convalescent COVID-19 samples, and they came from the United States, Italy and Spain.

J was trimmed by 2 bases and V by 4 bases; bases with no gene match: 10. The CDR3 length is 16 residues. The germline V gene encodes CDR1 SGHRS and CDR2 YFSETQ. Assay used: immunoSEQ multiplex PCR; TCRdb lists only in-frame clones, some missing. The table has tens of thousands of clones, 70% to 90% seen once. Sequencing used peripheral blood. The source of this sequence is a human donor in a cohort sampled during active COVID-19. This chain uses TRBV5-1 with TRBJ1-2, with 8 positions matching TRBD1. The CDR3 DNA follows: TGCGCCAGCAGCAACGGACAGGGCAACTTGAACTATGGCTACACCTTC. Its protein product is CASSNGQGNLNYGYTF.